The 27 T cell receptor beta chains below were found in one sample sequenced in a study of blood T cell repertoires in COVID-19. Profiled with immunoSEQ multiplex PCR; TCRdb holds only in-frame clones, not every one. The data hold about 240,000 clones, with 80% to 85% observed a single time. Specimen: peripheral blood. The receptors shown here come from an older woman with active or convalescent COVID-19.

The chain is built from TRBV3-1 (or the pseudogene TRBV3-2) and TRBJ2-7; 9 nucleotides align to TRBD1. The CDR3 loop spans 17 amino acids. From germline, CDR1 is LGHDT and CDR2 YNNKEL (reference sequence). V lost 4 bases, J lost 0 bases, and 10 bases stayed unmatched. This chain's CDR3 is CASSPQLGQGSSYEQYF. The CDR3 DNA follows: TGTGCCAGCAGCCCCCAACTCGGACAGGGGAGCTCCTACGAGCAGTACTTC.

This clone was picked up a small number of times. The gene calls are TRBV7-2 and TRBJ1-5; no definite D call. The V end lost 1 base, the J end lost 3 bases, and 10 bases lay between the germline ends. The CDR3 has 15 amino acids. Germline values: CDR1 SGHTA, CDR2 FQGNSA. CDR3 coding DNA: TGTGCCAGCAGCTTAGACATGGCGGCCAATCAGCCCCAGCATTTT. The encoded protein is CASSLDMAANQPQHF.

This clone came up once. The V gene is TRBV27, the J gene TRBJ1-2; TRBD1 matches at 10 bases. CDR1 and CDR2 (germline): MNHEY, SMNVEV (reference sequence). Trimming removed 4 bases from V and 4 bases from J; junction bases left unmatched: 6. The CDR3 loop spans 15 amino acids. The chain's CDR3 is CASSSGTGAGYGYTF. The CDR3 coding sequence is TGTGCCAGCAGTTCCGGGACAGGGGCGGGCTATGGCTACACCTTC.

V and J are TRBV19 and TRBJ1-2; 8 positions match TRBD1. Germline V gene sequence: CDR1 LNHDA, CDR2 SQIVND (reference sequence). With 7 bases clipped from V and 2 bases from J, the junction kept 6 bases outside the gene matches. The CDR3 is made up of 14 amino acids. The CDR3 sequence is CASTGQGANYGYTF. The CDR3 nucleotides read TGTGCCAGTACCGGACAGGGAGCAAACTATGGCTACACCTTC.

The J gene is TRBJ2-2, the V gene TRBV5-6; the D gene is possibly TRBD2 (5 bases). Germline lookup yields CDR1 SGHDT and CDR2 YYEEEE. Between the trimmed V and J ends, which lost 4 bases and 5 bases, there was a span of 18 bases. The CDR3 totals 16 residues. CDR3 residues: CASSPAPGGSTGELFF. The CDR3 DNA is TGTGCCAGCAGCCCGGCTCCTGGCGGGTCGACCGGGGAGCTGTTTTTT.

The chain has TRBV7-3 and TRBJ2-1; TRBD1 agrees at 8 bases. The length of the CDR3 is 15 residues. Germline V gene sequence: CDR1 SGHTA, CDR2 FQGTGA. Trimming took 3 bases from V and 8 from J; bases not matched to a gene: 9. The DNA for the CDR3 is TGTGCCAGCAGCTTTCAGGGGGCACGGTTAGATGAGCAGTTCTTC. Its translation is CASSFQGARLDEQFF.

CDR3 sequence reads: CASSAGGVIKQYF. The DNA for the CDR3 is TGTGCCAGCAGCGCCGGAGGAGTTATAAAGCAGTATTTT. The chain links TRBV7-2 to TRBJ2-3; a possible D gene is TRBD2 (5 bases). Trimming pared 5 bases from V and 11 bases from J, leaving 17 bases between. CDR1 is SGHTA and CDR2 is FQGNSA in the germline V gene. The CDR3 has 13 amino acids.

The V and J genes are TRBV3-1 (or the pseudogene TRBV3-2) and TRBJ2-5; TRBD2 aligns across 7 bases. The germline gives CDR1 LGHDT, CDR2 YNNKEL (reference sequence). J was trimmed by 0 bases and V by 4 bases; bases with no gene match: 11. CDR3 length: 17 amino acids. In DNA, the CDR3 is TGTGCCAGCAGCCGTCCCAGCGGGGCCCTTTACCAAGAGACCCAGTACTTC. Its protein product is CASSRPSGALYQETQYF.

J is TRBJ2-1 and V is TRBV6-6; D gene ambiguous. V was pared by 2 bases and J by 3 bases, with 14 bases between. The CDR3 consists of 16 residues. Germline CDR1 is MNHNY and CDR2 is SVGAGI (reference sequence). The CDR3 DNA reads as TGTGCCAGCAGTTACGTAGCCGACCCCGTCTACAATGAGCAGTTCTTC. This gives the protein CASSYVADPVYNEQFF.

This clone was detected a few times. The V call is TRBV27, the J call TRBJ1-5; 8 positions agree with TRBD1. Germline CDR1 is MNHEY and CDR2 is SMNVEV (reference sequence). CDR3 length: 14 amino acids. With 8 bases clipped from V and 3 bases from J, the junction kept 6 bases outside the gene matches. CDR3 in amino acids: CASGGDRINQPQHF. The CDR3, as DNA: TGTGCCAGCGGTGGGGACAGGATCAATCAGCCCCAGCATTTT.

The gene calls are TRBV6-5 and TRBJ1-1; no firm D call. Between the trimmed V and J ends, which lost 5 bases and 3 bases, there was a span of 10 bases. There are 13 residues in the CDR3. Germline lookup yields CDR1 MNHEY and CDR2 SVGAGI. CDR3 bases: TGTGCCAGCAGTCCGCACCGGGACACTGAAGCTTTCTTT. It specifies CASSPHRDTEAFF.

The genes are TRBV12-3 or TRBV12-4 and TRBJ2-1; D gene uncertain. This CDR3 is built from 10 residues. V dropped 7 bases and J dropped 12 bases, with 10 bases sitting between them. The CDR3 DNA sequence: TGTGCCAGCAACCCTAATCGGCAGTTCTTC. Amino acids: CASNPNRQFF.

The chain uses TRBV4-1 and TRBJ2-7, with 11 bases that match TRBD1. V dropped 1 base and J dropped 5; count of bases not matched to a gene: 4. This CDR3 contains 15 residues. Germline V lookup: CDR1 MGHRA, CDR2 YSYEKL. CDR3 nucleotides: TGCGCCAGCAGCCAAGCGGGGACAGGGGGGAACGAGCAGTACTTC. Amino acids: CASSQAGTGGNEQYF.

The chain recombines TRBV5-1 with TRBJ1-3; 7 bases are shared with TRBD1. This CDR3 is built from 15 residues. V lost 4 bases, J lost 1 base, and 5 bases stayed unmatched. Looked up from germline, CDR1 is SGHRS and CDR2 is YFSETQ. The CDR3 bases are TGCGCCAGCAGCCTGACAGGGCAATCTGGAAACACCATATATTTT. Translating it yields CASSLTGQSGNTIYF.

This clone was detected a few times. V usage is TRBV2 and J usage is TRBJ2-7; the match to TRBD1 covers 8 bases. V gave up 1 base and J gave up 4 bases; unmatched junction bases: 6. The CDR3 spans 15 residues. Germline V gene data show CDR1 as SNHLY and CDR2 as FYNNEI. The CDR3 DNA reads as TGTGCCAGCAGTGAAGGACAGGGGTACCCTTACGAGCAGTACTTC. It translates to CASSEGQGYPYEQYF.

The V gene is TRBV6-1, the J gene TRBJ2-7; possibly TRBD2 for D (5 bases). Germline V gene lookup returns CDR1 MNHNS and CDR2 SASEGT. The CDR3 consists of 12 residues. The V gene lost 3 bases and the J gene lost 3 bases, with 6 bases spanning the gap. The CDR3, as DNA: TGTGCCAGCAGTGACCGGGACTACGAGCAGTACTTC. Translated, it gives CASSDRDYEQYF.

There are a few counts of this clone. Germline is not matched at one junction end, which may reflect a read error. The chain couples TRBV7-7 to TRBJ2-5; 9 nucleotides match TRBD2. The germline V gene encodes CDR1 SSHAT and CDR2 FNYEAQ (reference sequence). CDR3 size: 15 residues. This chain's CDR3 is CASSLSGGGQETQYF. For the CDR3, the DNA is TGTGCTAGCAGCCTTAGCGGGGGAGGCCAAGAGACCCAGTACTTC.

The V call is TRBV18, the J call TRBJ2-3; a possible D gene is TRBD1 (6 bases). Germline CDR1 is KGHSH and CDR2 is LQKENI. V shed 8 bases and J shed 3 bases, with 9 bases lying between them. This CDR3 is built from 12 residues. The CDR3 DNA reads TGTGCCAGCCCGACAGGAACAGATACGCAGTATTTT. Its protein is CASPTGTDTQYF.

The genes are TRBV7-9 and TRBJ2-1; 7 bases are shared with TRBD2. V trimming: 4 bases; J trimming: 4 bases; junction bases outside the gene matches: 13. The CDR3 is 17 amino acids. Germline CDR1 reads SEHNR; CDR2 reads FQNEAQ (reference sequence). This CDR3 is CASSSRHLGLGYNEQFF. The CDR3 DNA sequence: TGTGCCAGCAGCTCCAGACACTTAGGACTAGGGTACAATGAGCAGTTCTTC.

In this sample, this clone turned up many times. The chain has TRBV7-3 and TRBJ2-3; 11 nucleotides match TRBD2. Looked up from germline, CDR1 is SGHTA and CDR2 is FQGTGA. This CDR3 spans 18 amino acids. V trimming: 0 bases; J trimming: 2 bases; junction bases outside the gene matches: 7. CDR3 nucleotide sequence: TGTGCCAGCAGCTTAACGCCCCCTAGCGGGGGGCCCACAGATACGCAGTATTTT. It yields the protein CASSLTPPSGGPTDTQYF.

The gene calls are TRBV25-1 and TRBJ2-2, with 16 bases fitting TRBD2. The germline CDR1 and CDR2 sequences are MGHDK and SYGVNS. The CDR3 loop spans 18 amino acids. Trimming cost V 6 bases and J 1 base; bases outside gene matches: 5. For the CDR3, the DNA is TGTGCCAGCAGGGGGACTAGCGGGGGGGCGAAGAACACCGGGGAGCTGTTTTTT. Translating gives CASRGTSGGAKNTGELFF.

This clone appeared a few times. V and J are TRBV7-8 and TRBJ2-1, with 7 bases that match TRBD2. The V segment lost 0 bases and the J segment 5 bases; nucleotides outside the gene matches: 13. The CDR3 runs 18 residues. Germline V gene lookup returns CDR1 SGHVS and CDR2 FQNEAQ. DNA of the CDR3: TGTGCCAGCAGCTTAGCTCCCCTAGCGGCCCCAACTGACAATGAGCAGTTCTTC. It encodes CASSLAPLAAPTDNEQFF.

This chain joins TRBV6-2 or TRBV6-3 and TRBJ1-3; D not certain. V was shortened by 0 bases and J by 3 bases, with 9 bases between the two germline ends. The CDR3 extends over 15 amino acids. Germline CDR1 is MNHEY and CDR2 is SVGEGT. The CDR3 loop is CASSYSLAGGNTIYF. As DNA, the CDR3 is TGTGCCAGCAGTTACTCGCTTGCAGGTGGAAACACCATATATTTT.

V and J are TRBV9 and TRBJ2-7; D is perhaps TRBD1 (6 bases). CDR1 and CDR2 from the germline V gene are SGDLS and YYNGEE. The CDR3 contains 15 residues. V was trimmed by 4 bases and J by 5 bases, leaving 19 bases between them. Written as DNA, the CDR3 is TGTGCCAGCAGCCCAGGGGAGCTAAGGAGCCACGAGCAGTACTTC. Its protein is CASSPGELRSHEQYF.

This rearrangement joins TRBV3-1 (or the pseudogene TRBV3-2) to TRBJ2-2; the D gene is possibly TRBD1 (6 bases). The CDR3 is made up of 14 amino acids. Germline CDR1 LGHDT, CDR2 YNNKEL (reference sequence). Trimming cost V 4 bases and J 7 bases, with 13 bases left between them. The CDR3 sequence: CASSLNRGFGELFF. The DNA for the CDR3 is TGTGCCAGCAGCCTCAATAGGGGGTTCGGGGAGCTGTTTTTT.

The CDR3 loop is CASSQAGGSGNTIYF. CDR3 bases: TGCGCCAGCAGCCAAGCAGGGGGCTCTGGAAACACCATATATTTT. V is TRBV4-3 and J is TRBJ1-3; 7 bases map to TRBD1. With V trimmed by 1 base and J by 0 bases, 0 bases remained unmatched. The CDR3 is made up of 15 amino acids. CDR1 and CDR2 (germline): LGHNA, YSLEER.

This clone came up once. This chain joins TRBV12-5 and TRBJ2-3, with unresolved D. This CDR3 comprises 13 residues. The V and J ends lost 5 bases and 6 bases respectively, with 12 bases between them. Germline V gene sequence: CDR1 LGHNT, CDR2 FRNRAP. CDR3 protein: CASGASRVDTQYF. DNA of the CDR3: TGTGCTAGTGGTGCAAGTCGAGTGGATACGCAGTATTTT.